The subject of this entry is one T cell receptor (beta chain). This sample is part of a study of blood T cell repertoires in COVID-19. Study background: Collection of acute and convalescent COVID-19 samples took place in the United States, Italy and Spain. The cDNA or gDNA used as material had been derived from T cells, B-cell-depleted T cells, or PBMCs.

Enrollees, about 18 to 89 years old, lived in 20 to 25 US areas. This CDR3 region has 16 residues. Germline V gives CDR1 SGHNT, CDR2 YYREEE (reference sequence). The J segment lost 4 bases and the V segment lost 0 bases, leaving 6 bases of the junction unmatched. Original processing methods: From reference gene primer amplification, estimates of nucleated cell counts were derived. Assay used: immunoSEQ multiplex PCR; TCRdb lists only in-frame clones, some missing. From that table come the V and J calls and clone size; the DNA was used to work out D and trimming. The sample lists about 280,000 clones; around 90% were seen once.

The specimen sequenced was PBMCs or T cells enriched from blood (not recorded which). This chain links TRBV5-4 with TRBJ2-1; TRBD2 agrees at 8 bases. This sequence originates from a young woman with acute COVID-19. The CDR3 loop reads CASSLVPSGYYNEQFF. The CDR3 region has the DNA TGTGCCAGCAGCTTGGTTCCTAGCGGGTATTACAATGAGCAGTTCTTC.